The source of this T cell receptor beta chain is a study of shared clonotypes between healthy human individuals. Repertoires were generated with immunoSEQ multiplex PCR, while TCRdb's copy carries only in-frame clones and drops some. Of hundreds of thousands of clones detected, roughly 97% appear once; the ten largest clones hold 0.055% to 0.07%. This CDR3 is 17 amino acids long. CDR1 and CDR2 from the germline V gene are SGHTS and YDEGEE. V dropped 3 bases and J dropped 7; count of bases not matched to a gene: 12. This chain connects TRBV5-8 to TRBJ2-4; the match to TRBD2 covers 11 bases. Source material: naive CD4+ T cells sorted from blood. Noted subset: CD45RA+ positively selected. The origin of this receptor is a woman in her thirties in good health. The CDR3 region has the DNA TGTGCCAGCAGCTCTAACCTACTAGCGGGAGATAGGAACATTCAGTACTTC. Translation gives CASSSNLLAGDRNIQYF.